The 10 T cell receptor beta chains below were found in one sample sequenced in a study of T cells in women clearing cervical HPV infection. Generated by immunoSEQ multiplex PCR, the TCRdb table keeps only in-frame clones and is missing some. Recorded for this sample: over 45,000 clones. Sequenced sample: blood buffy coat. The receptors here all came from a woman between 18 and 69 years old with a cervical HPV16 infection that either progressed to CIN3+ or cleared (not recorded which).

With regard to this clone: The observed sequence ends 3 residues before the CDR3 terminus, with the missing tail filled in from the germline J gene. V usage is TRBV7-6 and J usage is TRBJ2-1; 10 bases fit TRBD2. Losses at the gene ends were 2 bases for V and 7 bases for J; bases not matched to a gene: 8. Germline V gene sequence: CDR1 SGHVS, CDR2 FNYEAQ. CDR3 size: 16 residues. CDR3 DNA (partial): TGTGCCAGCAGCTTAAAGCGGGAGGGCCTGGGTAATGAG. Translating it yields CASSLKREGLGNE. The full CDR3 reads CASSLKREGLGNEQFF.

On this clone itself: The read gets to within 3 residues of the CDR3 end, and the germline J gene fills in the rest. The rearrangement uses TRBV30 and TRBJ1-4; D might be TRBD1 (5 bases). V was shortened by 0 bases and J by 8 bases, with 16 bases between the two germline ends. This CDR3 comprises 15 residues. Germline V CDR1 and CDR2: GTSNPN, SVGIG (reference sequence). This CDR3 reads CAWSVIGGVGEKLFF. CDR3 DNA, as far as it was read: TGTGCCTGGAGTGTTATCGGGGGGGTCGGGGAAAAA.

CDR3 sequence reads: CASSLDRGGGNTIYF. The part of the CDR3 DNA that was read is TGTGCCAGCAGCTTGGACAGGGGTGGCGGAAACACC. The chain recombines TRBV5-4 with TRBJ1-3, with 7 bases that match TRBD1. The CDR3 goes on 3 residues after the read ends, and that part is filled in from the germline J gene. Germline lookup yields CDR1 SGHNT and CDR2 YYREEE (reference sequence). Unmatched junction bases numbered 4, after V lost 0 bases and J lost 4 bases. The CDR3 spans 15 residues.

A note on this clone: The CDR3 end falls 3 residues outside the read, so it is completed with the germline J gene. V and J are TRBV12-3 or TRBV12-4 and TRBJ2-7; TRBD1 is a possible D gene (6 bases). The V end was cut by 6 bases, the J end by 3 bases, with 21 bases between. The CDR3 totals 16 residues. The covered CDR3 bases are TGTGCCAGCAGGTACGCCCCGGACAGACTCCGCTACGAG. Its translation: CASRYAPDRLRYE. The whole CDR3 sequence reads CASRYAPDRLRYEQYF.

Regarding this clone: Coverage ceases 3 residues before the CDR3 finishes, and the germline J gene fills in the end. The gene calls are TRBV6-2 or TRBV6-3 and TRBJ2-7; TRBD1 matches 9 bases. V lost 6 bases, J lost 6 bases, and 12 bases stayed unmatched. The CDR3 is 15 amino acids. Germline V gives CDR1 MNHEY, CDR2 SVGEGT. This CDR3 reads CASRYRTGDLPEQYF. The CDR3 bases that were read are TGTGCCAGCAGGTACAGGACAGGGGATCTGCCCGAG.

On this clone itself: The CDR3 end lies 3 residues beyond the end of the read and is filled in from the germline J gene. This chain joins TRBV7-2 and TRBJ2-7; no reliable D call. This CDR3 spans 13 amino acids. Germline V gene data show CDR1 as SGHTA and CDR2 as FQGNSA. The V end lost 1 base, the J end lost 6 bases, and 10 bases lay between the germline ends. CDR3 bases read: TGTGCCAGCAGCTTAGTTTTGTACGGCGAG. It translates to CASSLVLYGE. The full CDR3 reads CASSLVLYGEQYF.

Concerning this clone itself: Sequencing ends 3 residues short of the CDR3 end; the germline J gene provides the rest. The chain is built from TRBV20-1 and TRBJ2-1, with 9 bases lining up with TRBD2. The CDR3 extends over 18 amino acids. CDR1 is DFQATT and CDR2 is SNEGSKA in the germline V gene (reference sequence). V was pared by 0 bases and J by 8 bases, with 17 bases of the junction left unmatched. The covered CDR3 bases are TGCAGTGCTAGAGATACGCGGCCTTCGCCTAGCGGGATGCATGAG. Protein sequence: CSARDTRPSPSGMHE. The entire CDR3 sequence reads CSARDTRPSPSGMHEQFF.

Regarding this clone: Read data end 3 residues before the CDR3 end; the end is taken from the germline J gene. This chain joins TRBV19 and TRBJ2-5; TRBD1 agrees at 7 bases. With 5 bases clipped from V and 5 bases from J, the junction kept 14 bases outside the gene matches. The CDR3 sequence is 16 residues long. Germline lookup yields CDR1 LNHDA and CDR2 SQIVND (reference sequence). CDR3 bases read: TGTGCCAGTAGTTTACAAGGGGGCGGAGGCAGGGAGACC. Amino acids: CASSLQGGGGRET. The full CDR3 protein reads CASSLQGGGGRETQYF.

In the case of this clone: The sequenced fragment ends 3 residues before the CDR3 boundary, so the rest is inferred from the germline J gene. This chain connects TRBV29-1 to TRBJ2-5, with D perhaps matching TRBD1 (7 bases). In germline, CDR1 is SQVTM, CDR2 ANQGSEA. Trimming removed 4 bases from V and 1 base from J, with 19 bases in between. This CDR3 comprises 16 residues. This chain's CDR3 is CSVGRPAGGIQETQYF. CDR3 bases read: TGCAGCGTTGGTCGCCCAGCAGGGGGGATCCAAGAGACC.

To note about this clone: The CDR3 end lies 3 residues beyond the end of the read and is filled in from the germline J gene. The chain couples TRBV6-4 to TRBJ1-5; D gene unclear. This CDR3 region has 13 residues. Germline CDR1 reads MRHNA; CDR2 reads SNTAGT. Between the trimmed V and J ends, which lost 5 bases and 3 bases, there was a span of 8 bases. The DNA read from the CDR3 is TGTGCCAGCAGTCACGGTATCAATCAGCCC. Translation gives CASSHGINQP. The entire CDR3 reads CASSHGINQPQHF.